This T cell receptor beta chain came from a study of early T cells in non-severe SARS-CoV-2 infection. The J segment lost 4 bases and the V segment lost 2 bases, leaving 6 bases of the junction unmatched. The CDR3 totals 16 residues. The germline V gene has CDR1 SGHDT and CDR2 YYEEEE. In this sample, this clonotype turned up many times. Unique molecular identifiers (one per individual cDNA molecule) were attached. TCRdb independently ran MiXCR on the 5' RACE reads; one entry per CDR3 protein. The table includes 70,000 to 90,000 distinct CDR3 sequences, approximately 10% detected once. The sequence was obtained from an adult who was a healthcare worker with PCR-confirmed SARS-CoV-2 infection or an uninfected control (not recorded which). The V call is TRBV5-6, the J call TRBJ2-3; 11 positions match TRBD2. The specimen sequenced was whole blood. CDR3 in DNA: TGTGCCAGCAGCTTCTTAGCGGGGGGGCTTTCAGATACGCAGTATTTT. This codes for CASSFLAGGLSDTQYF.